The source of this T cell receptor beta chain is a study of cytomegalovirus exposure and HLA in healthy donors. Study-wide results and limits: Among TCR beta chains, those listed as cytomegalovirus-associated numbered about 160.

Produced via immunoSEQ multiplex PCR; TCRdb's table is partial and in-frame only. The sample records 120,000 or so clones, around 86% being singletons. Germline CDR1 SEHNR, CDR2 FQNEAQ (reference sequence). Trimming cost V 6 bases and J 3 bases, with 15 bases left between them. CDR3 length: 14 residues. This clone has only a few counts. Its antigen is unknown. The chain uses TRBV7-9 and TRBJ2-7; possible D gene TRBD2, 5 bases. The TCR originated in a woman in her late teens or twenties in good health and CMV-seronegative. The sample taken for sequencing was PBMCs. DNA of the CDR3: TGTGCCAGCAGTTCCGAGGGCCTGGTCTACGAGCAGTACTTC. Translation gives CASSSEGLVYEQYF.